This TCR beta chain was retrieved from a study of T cell changes during pregnancy in multiple sclerosis. Using immunoSEQ multiplex PCR, the repertoire was profiled, and TCRdb retains in-frame clones only, with some absent. This repertoire shows nearly 60,000 clones, about 90% found once; its top ten account for approximately 0.49%. The input for sequencing was CD4+ T cells from peripheral blood mononuclear cells, taken after pregnancy. The sequence was collected from a female donor in good health, enrolled as a control in a pregnancy study.

The CDR3 is CASSIFAARGPEQFF. CDR3 bases: TGTGCCAGTAGTATTTTTGCTGCGAGAGGGCCTGAGCAGTTCTTC. This rearrangement joins TRBV19 to TRBJ2-1, with D possibly matching TRBD2 (5 bases). The germline gives CDR1 LNHDA, CDR2 SQIVND (reference sequence). V gave up 3 bases and J gave up 9 bases, with 18 bases separating them. The CDR3 length is 15 residues. The full variable domain, its missing parts supplied by reference TRBV19 and TRBJ2-1, is DGGITQSPKYLFRKEGQNVTLSCEQNLNHDAMYWYRQDPGQGLRLIYYSQIVNDFQKGDIAEGYSVSREKKESFPLTVTSAQKNPTAFYLCASSIFAARGPEQFFGPGTRLTVL.